The T cell receptor beta chain described here comes from a study of T cell repertoires in cytomegalovirus infection. This clonotype was recorded many times. This CDR3 is built from 15 residues. V dropped 4 bases and J dropped 1; count of bases not matched to a gene: 5. Germline V gene sequence: CDR1 MNHNS, CDR2 SASEGT. Each CDR3 protein gets one entry after TCRdb re-called the reads with MiXCR. The repertoire holds 200,000 to 250,000 distinct CDR3 sequences, with about 7% as singletons. What was sequenced was PBMCs. This receptor was obtained from a human donor in good health (CMV status not recorded). Some clones in this sample may be carry-over from other donors' samples. The chain links TRBV6-1 to TRBJ2-3; TRBD2 aligns across 7 bases. The CDR3 loop is CASSGAGRGTDTQYF. CDR3 nucleotide sequence: TGTGCCAGCAGTGGGGCAGGGAGGGGCACAGATACGCAGTATTTT.